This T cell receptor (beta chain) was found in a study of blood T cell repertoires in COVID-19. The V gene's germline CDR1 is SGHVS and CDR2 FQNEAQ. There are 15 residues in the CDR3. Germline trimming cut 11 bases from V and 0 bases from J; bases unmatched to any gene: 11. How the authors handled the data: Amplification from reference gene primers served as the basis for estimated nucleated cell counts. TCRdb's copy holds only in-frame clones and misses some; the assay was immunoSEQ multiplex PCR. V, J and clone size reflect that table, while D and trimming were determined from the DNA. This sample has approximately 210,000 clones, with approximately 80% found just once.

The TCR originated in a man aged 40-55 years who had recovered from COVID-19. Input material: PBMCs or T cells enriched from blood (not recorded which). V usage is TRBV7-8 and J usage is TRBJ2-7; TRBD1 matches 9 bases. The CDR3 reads CAAGRTGASSYEQYF. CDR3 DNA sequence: TGTGCCGCCGGGAGGACAGGGGCGAGCTCCTACGAGCAGTACTTC.